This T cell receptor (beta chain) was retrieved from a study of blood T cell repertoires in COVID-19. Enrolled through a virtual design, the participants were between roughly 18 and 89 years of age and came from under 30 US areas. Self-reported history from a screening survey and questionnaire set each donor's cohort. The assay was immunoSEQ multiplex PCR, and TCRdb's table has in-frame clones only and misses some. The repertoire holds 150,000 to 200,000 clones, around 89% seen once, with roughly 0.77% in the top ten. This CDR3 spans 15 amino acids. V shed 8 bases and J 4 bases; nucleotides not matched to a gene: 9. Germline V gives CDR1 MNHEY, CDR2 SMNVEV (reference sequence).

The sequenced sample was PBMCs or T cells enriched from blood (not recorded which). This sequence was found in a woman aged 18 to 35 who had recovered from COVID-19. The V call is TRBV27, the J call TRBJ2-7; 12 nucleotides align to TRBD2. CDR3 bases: TGTGCCAGCTCCTTGCTAGCGGGAGGGCCATACGAGCAGTACTTC. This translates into CASSLLAGGPYEQYF.